The clone carrying this T cell receptor (beta chain) was found a few times. Its antigen is as yet unknown. V dropped 0 bases and J dropped 3 bases, with 18 bases sitting between them. The CDR3 has 16 amino acids. CDR1 is DFQATT, CDR2 SNEGSKA, per germline (reference sequence). A library of TCRbeta sequences, prepared with unique molecular identifiers, was generated. TCRdb independently ran MiXCR on the PCR reads; one entry per CDR3 protein. The table lists about 440,000 distinct CDR3 sequences, roughly 44% of them singletons. The data stem from a study of T-cell reconstitution after alpha-beta-depleted transplantation in children. Overall study results and limits: By about two months after transplant, alpha-beta T cells reportedly arose from several hundred graft clones that had expanded. When one year had passed after transplant, most T-cell counts and diversity came from newly produced T cells. The study traced high day-60 TCRbeta diversity in some patients to surviving recipient T cells and thymic progenitors.

The starting material was PBMCs, obtained before TCRalphabeta/CD19-depleted stem cell transplant. The rearrangement joins TRBV20-1 to TRBJ2-7; D gene unclear. The clonotype was recovered from a girl aged 2 to 10 with aplastic anemia, due to receive a stem cell transplant. CDR3 DNA sequence: TGCAGTGCTAGAGATCTAAGTCTTGCCCTTAACTACGAGCAGTACTTC. It specifies CSARDLSLALNYEQYF.